This record covers a single T cell receptor beta chain. As yet, its antigen is unknown. These data originate in a study of cytomegalovirus exposure and HLA in healthy donors. Study-level information: The study placed over 65% of its roughly 410 genotyped donors in the Caucasian-associated ancestry cluster.

Trimming took 4 bases from V and 5 from J, leaving 11 bases between them. This CDR3 spans 13 amino acids. Germline V lookup: CDR1 SEHNR, CDR2 FQNEAQ (reference sequence). Study-level results: For TCR beta chains, V- and J-gene trimming was later linked to a missense DCLRE1C variant. Looking again later, the authors saw that most CMV-associated TCR beta chains seemed HLA-restricted.

The PCR was carried out with 60 Vbeta primers and 13 Jbeta primers. The table came from immunoSEQ multiplex PCR; TCRdb's copy has only in-frame clones and leaves some out. Of approximately 79,000 clones listed, 78% are singletons. The chain joins TRBV7-9 to TRBJ2-5; D remains unclear. The source is a male donor in good health and CMV-seropositive. The specimen was PBMCs. This CDR3 is CASSSPNRETQYF. For the CDR3, the DNA is TGTGCCAGCAGCTCCCCCAATCGGGAGACCCAGTACTTC.